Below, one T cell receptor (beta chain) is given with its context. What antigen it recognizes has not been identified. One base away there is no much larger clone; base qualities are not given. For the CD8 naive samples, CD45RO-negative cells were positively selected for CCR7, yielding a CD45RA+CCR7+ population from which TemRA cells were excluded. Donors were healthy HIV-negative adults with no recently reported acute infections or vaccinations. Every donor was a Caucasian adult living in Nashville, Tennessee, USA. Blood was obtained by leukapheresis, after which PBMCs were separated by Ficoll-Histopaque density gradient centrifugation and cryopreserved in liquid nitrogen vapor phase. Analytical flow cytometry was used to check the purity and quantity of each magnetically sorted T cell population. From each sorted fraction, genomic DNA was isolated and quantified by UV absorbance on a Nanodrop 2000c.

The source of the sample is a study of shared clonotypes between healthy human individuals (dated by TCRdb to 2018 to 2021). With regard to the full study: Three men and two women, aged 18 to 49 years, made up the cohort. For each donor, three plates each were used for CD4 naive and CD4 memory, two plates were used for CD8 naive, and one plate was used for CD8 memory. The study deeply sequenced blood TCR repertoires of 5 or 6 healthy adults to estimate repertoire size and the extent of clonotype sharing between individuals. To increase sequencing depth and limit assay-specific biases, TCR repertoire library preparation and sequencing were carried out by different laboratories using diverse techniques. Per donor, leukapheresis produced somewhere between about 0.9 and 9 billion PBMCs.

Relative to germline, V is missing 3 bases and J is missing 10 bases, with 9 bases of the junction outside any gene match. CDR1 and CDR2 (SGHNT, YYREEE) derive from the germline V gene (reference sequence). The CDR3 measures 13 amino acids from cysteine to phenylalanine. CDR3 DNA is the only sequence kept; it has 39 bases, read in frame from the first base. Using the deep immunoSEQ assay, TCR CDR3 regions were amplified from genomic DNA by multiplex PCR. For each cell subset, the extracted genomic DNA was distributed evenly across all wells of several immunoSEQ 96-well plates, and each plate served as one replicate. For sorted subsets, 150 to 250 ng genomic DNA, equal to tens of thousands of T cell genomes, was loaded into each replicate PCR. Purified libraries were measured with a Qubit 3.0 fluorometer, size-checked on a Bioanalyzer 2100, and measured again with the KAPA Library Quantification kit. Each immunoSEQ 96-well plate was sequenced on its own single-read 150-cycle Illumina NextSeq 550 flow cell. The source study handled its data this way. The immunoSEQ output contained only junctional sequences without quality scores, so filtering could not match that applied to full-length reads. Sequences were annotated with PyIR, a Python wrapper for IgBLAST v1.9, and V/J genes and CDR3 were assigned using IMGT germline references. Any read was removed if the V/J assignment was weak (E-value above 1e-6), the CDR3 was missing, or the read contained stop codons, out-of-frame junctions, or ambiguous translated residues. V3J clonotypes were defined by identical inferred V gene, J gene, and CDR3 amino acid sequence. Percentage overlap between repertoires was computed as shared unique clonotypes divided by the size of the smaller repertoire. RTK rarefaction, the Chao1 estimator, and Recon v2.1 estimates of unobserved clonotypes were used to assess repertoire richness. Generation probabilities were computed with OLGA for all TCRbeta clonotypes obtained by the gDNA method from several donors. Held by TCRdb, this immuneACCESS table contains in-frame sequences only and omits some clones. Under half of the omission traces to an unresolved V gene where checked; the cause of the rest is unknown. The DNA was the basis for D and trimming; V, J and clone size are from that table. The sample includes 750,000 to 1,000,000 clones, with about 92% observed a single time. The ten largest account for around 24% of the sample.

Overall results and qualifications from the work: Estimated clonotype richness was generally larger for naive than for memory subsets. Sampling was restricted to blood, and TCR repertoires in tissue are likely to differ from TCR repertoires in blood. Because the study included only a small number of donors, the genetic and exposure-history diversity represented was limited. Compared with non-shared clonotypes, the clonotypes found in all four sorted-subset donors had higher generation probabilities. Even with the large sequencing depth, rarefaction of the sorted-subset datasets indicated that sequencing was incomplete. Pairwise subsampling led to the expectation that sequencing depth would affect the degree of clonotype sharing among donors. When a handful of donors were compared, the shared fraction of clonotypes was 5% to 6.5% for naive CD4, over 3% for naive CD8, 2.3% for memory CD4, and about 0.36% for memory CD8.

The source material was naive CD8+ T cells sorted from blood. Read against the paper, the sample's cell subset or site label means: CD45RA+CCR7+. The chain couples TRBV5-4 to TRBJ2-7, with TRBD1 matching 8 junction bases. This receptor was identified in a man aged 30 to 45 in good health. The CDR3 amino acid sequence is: CASSWGVQGAQYF. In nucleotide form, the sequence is TGTGCCAGCAGCTGGGGAGTGCAGGGGGCTCAGTACTTC.